A single sample is the source of the 22 T cell receptor beta chains below, sequenced in a study of T cell changes during pregnancy in multiple sclerosis (dated by TCRdb to about 2019). The library was obtained by the immunoSEQ multiplex PCR assay. TCRdb provides this immuneACCESS table in a form limited to in-frame rearrangements. Some clones are lacking; in checked studies, under half of them reflect an unresolved V gene, and why the rest are absent is not known. The sample table shows roughly 49,000 clones, and 92% are seen once. Approximately 0.27% of the sample rests with the top ten. The sequenced sample was CD4+ T cells from peripheral blood mononuclear cells, obtained in the second trimester of pregnancy. The receptors here all came from a female donor with multiple sclerosis, enrolled in a pregnancy study.

This chain connects TRBV19 to TRBJ2-5, with 12 bases that match TRBD2. With 9 bases clipped from V and 5 bases from J, the junction kept 22 bases outside the gene matches. Germline CDR1 LNHDA, CDR2 SQIVND (reference sequence). This CDR3 comprises 19 residues. CDR3 bases: TGTGCCAGCCGGGCTAGACCGGGACTAGCGGGTCAAAGGGGGGAGACCCAGTACTTC. Its protein product is CASRARPGLAGQRGETQYF.

As for this clone: Other nucleotide sequences in the sample specify the same CDR3. The gene calls are TRBV18 and TRBJ2-7, with unresolved D. CDR3 length: 12 residues. CDR1 is KGHSH, CDR2 LQKENI, per germline. Trimming removed 2 bases from V and 5 bases from J, with 7 bases in between. The CDR3 coding sequence is TGTGCCAGCTCACCAGGTGGCAACGAGCAGTACTTC. Translating it yields CASSPGGNEQYF.

This chain links TRBV27 with TRBJ1-6; TRBD1 might be the D (6 bases). This CDR3 has 15 residues. Per the germline V gene, CDR1 is MNHEY and CDR2 is SMNVEV (reference sequence). V was trimmed by 3 bases and J by 6 bases, leaving 12 bases between them. The CDR3 coding sequence is TGTGCCAGCAGTTTCTCGGTGGACAGTAATTCACCCCTCCACTTT. Translation: CASSFSVDSNSPLHF.

The chain couples TRBV28 to TRBJ1-1; 10 nucleotides match TRBD1. CDR3 length: 20 amino acids. From germline, CDR1 is MDHEN and CDR2 SYDVKM. Trimming removed 6 bases from V and 0 bases from J; junction bases left unmatched: 19. The CDR3 DNA sequence: TGTGCCAGCAGCCTAAATAGACAGGGGGCATATCGACATATGAACACTGAAGCTTTCTTT. Its protein product is CASSLNRQGAYRHMNTEAFF.

The chain joins TRBV5-1 to TRBJ2-5; TRBD2 aligns across 10 bases. CDR1 and CDR2 from the germline V gene are SGHRS and YFSETQ. V lost 4 bases and J lost 4; bases outside the gene matches: 4. The CDR3 contains 14 residues. CDR3 bases: TGCGCCAGCAGCGACACTAGCGGGGCAGAGACCCAGTACTTC. This codes for CASSDTSGAETQYF.

The chain is built from TRBV7-9 and TRBJ2-3; maybe TRBD2 (6 bases). CDR1 is SEHNR, CDR2 FQNEAQ, per germline (reference sequence). The V gene lost 1 base and the J gene lost 3 bases, with 11 bases spanning the gap. CDR3 length: 15 amino acids. The CDR3 DNA is TGTGCCAGCAGCTTAGGCCAGGGACTTACAGATACGCAGTATTTT. The encoded protein is CASSLGQGLTDTQYF. Supplemented by reference TRBV7-9 and TRBJ2-3, the full variable domain reads DTGVSQNPRHKITKRGQNVTFRCDPISEHNRLYWYRQTLGQGPEFLTYFQNEAQLEKSRLLSDRFSAERPKGSFSTLEIQRTEQGDSAMYLCASSLGQGLTDTQYFGPGTRLTVL.

V usage is TRBV5-1 and J usage is TRBJ2-6; D remains unclear. Per the germline V gene, CDR1 is SGHRS and CDR2 is YFSETQ. The V and J ends lost 5 bases and 0 bases respectively, with 6 bases between them. The CDR3 loop spans 14 amino acids. The CDR3: CASRFLSGANVLTF. CDR3 coding DNA: TGCGCCAGCAGGTTTCTCTCTGGGGCCAACGTCCTGACTTTC.

The gene calls are TRBV4-1 and TRBJ2-1, with TRBD2 matching 9 bases. The CDR3 consists of 16 residues. The J segment lost 15 bases and the V segment lost 0 bases, leaving 15 bases of the junction unmatched. Germline V gives CDR1 MGHRA, CDR2 YSYEKL. Here the CDR3 reads CASSQEGSRRGGRMFF. CDR3 sequence (DNA): TGCGCCAGCAGCCAAGAGGGCTCCCGGCGGGGGGGCCGAATGTTCTTC.

The chain carries TRBV7-8 and TRBJ1-2, with D perhaps TRBD1 (6 bases). The CDR3 has 13 amino acids. From germline, CDR1 is SGHVS and CDR2 FQNEAQ. Trimming stripped 5 bases from V and 2 bases from J, with 9 bases between. The CDR3 sequence is CASSQTGNYGYTF. The CDR3 DNA reads as TGTGCCAGCAGCCAAACAGGGAACTATGGCTACACCTTC.

This sequence joins TRBV4-1 and TRBJ2-7; D gene uncertain. The CDR3 length is 17 residues. Germline loops: CDR1 MGHRA, CDR2 YSYEKL. Trimming cost V 3 bases and J 4 bases, with 22 bases left between them. In nucleotides, the CDR3 is TGCGCCAGCAGCCAGGTAGGCGGCGGTACTAAGGTGTACGAGCAGTACTTC. Translating it yields CASSQVGGGTKVYEQYF.

The J gene is TRBJ1-3, the V gene TRBV10-3, with no clear D. The CDR3 loop spans 13 amino acids. CDR1 and CDR2 (germline): ENHRY, SYGVKD. V gave up 0 bases and J gave up 4 bases, with 4 bases separating them. CDR3 in amino acids: CAISESSGNTIYF. The CDR3, as DNA: TGTGCCATCAGTGAGTCATCAGGAAACACCATATATTTT.

The chain links TRBV30 to TRBJ2-7; maybe TRBD1 (5 bases). Germline V lookup: CDR1 GTSNPN, CDR2 SVGIG (reference sequence). The V end was cut by 7 bases, the J end by 3 bases, with 13 bases between. The CDR3 is made up of 12 amino acids. This CDR3 reads CASGLGDYEQYF. Here the CDR3 DNA reads TGTGCCTCGGGTTTAGGGGACTACGAGCAGTACTTC.

The V call is TRBV11-1, the J call TRBJ1-1; TRBD1 agrees at 9 bases. The V and J ends lost 7 bases and 6 bases, in that order; junction bases with no gene match: 6. The germline V gene has CDR1 SGHAT and CDR2 FQDESV (reference sequence). CDR3 length: 13 residues. The CDR3 spells CASTHRGRAEAFF. The CDR3 DNA follows: TGTGCCAGCACCCACAGGGGGCGGGCTGAAGCTTTCTTT.

CDR3 region: CASSIDVGPGANVLTF. The DNA of the CDR3 is TGTGCCAGTAGTATAGATGTGGGCCCCGGGGCCAACGTCCTGACTTTC. The chain is built from TRBV19 and TRBJ2-6, with D uncertain. Germline CDR1 is LNHDA and CDR2 is SQIVND (reference sequence). The CDR3 sequence is 16 residues long. Trimming took off 0 bases at V and 4 bases at J, with 10 bases between the two ends.

V usage is TRBV10-2 and J usage is TRBJ2-7; TRBD2 matches at 10 bases. V was clipped by 10 bases and J by 4 bases; unmatched bases: 10. Germline V gives CDR1 WSHSY, CDR2 SAAADI. CDR3 length equals 14 residues. The CDR3 coding sequence is TGCGCCACCGCTAGCGGGGGTTATCGGTACGAGCAGTACTTC. Protein product: CATASGGYRYEQYF.

As to this clone: Other DNA sequences within the sample encode an identical CDR3. This chain links TRBV7-2 with TRBJ2-3; no clear D. The CDR3 length is 11 residues. V was pared by 4 bases and J by 5 bases, with 4 bases between. Germline lookup yields CDR1 SGHTA and CDR2 FQGNSA. The CDR3 loop reads CASSSRDTQYF. CDR3 sequence (DNA): TGTGCCAGCAGCTCTCGAGATACGCAGTATTTT.

The gene calls are TRBV13 and TRBJ1-5, with a tentative D call TRBD1 (5 bases). The germline V and J ends were trimmed by 3 bases and 2 bases, with 11 bases remaining between them. Per germline, CDR1 PRHDT and CDR2 FYEKMQ (reference sequence). This CDR3 is built from 15 residues. The CDR3 DNA reads as TGTGCCAGCAGCTTGAGAAGGGGTGGCAATCAGCCCCAGCATTTT. Amino acids: CASSLRRGGNQPQHF.

V gene TRBV7-2 combines with J gene TRBJ2-7; 7 bases are shared with TRBD2. V shed 6 bases and J 3 bases; nucleotides not matched to a gene: 2. The germline V gene encodes CDR1 SGHTA and CDR2 FQGNSA. This CDR3 region has 12 residues. CDR3 nucleotide sequence: TGTGCCAGCAGGGCTAGCGGCTACGAGCAGTACTTC. Amino acid sequence: CASRASGYEQYF.

V usage is TRBV5-1 and J usage is TRBJ2-7, with TRBD2 matching 10 bases. This CDR3 comprises 14 residues. Germline-derived CDR1 and CDR2 are SGHRS and YFSETQ. The trim removed 4 bases at V and 4 bases at J, leaving 5 bases unmatched. The CDR3 DNA follows: TGCGCCAGCAGCCCGGGACTAGCGCTTTACGAGCAGTACTTC. The encoded protein is CASSPGLALYEQYF.

The genes are TRBV2 and TRBJ2-7; weak D call: TRBD2 (6 bases). The CDR3 has 15 amino acids. The germline V gene has CDR1 SNHLY and CDR2 FYNNEI. The V end lost 3 bases, the J end lost 2 bases, and 14 bases lay between the germline ends. The CDR3 loop reads CASSEESGLAYEQYF. In nucleotides, the CDR3 is TGTGCCAGCAGTGAGGAATCGGGACTTGCCTACGAGCAGTACTTC. The full variable domain, completed using reference TRBV2 and TRBJ2-7, is EPEVTQTPSHQVTQMGQEVILRCVPISNHLYFYWYRQILGQKVEFLVSFYNNEISEKSEIFDDQFSVERPDGSNFTLKIRSTKLEDSAMYFCASSEESGLAYEQYFGPGTRLTVT.

The chain recombines TRBV6-1 with TRBJ2-2, with TRBD1 matching 7 bases. In germline, CDR1 is MNHNS, CDR2 SASEGT. J was trimmed by 7 bases and V by 8 bases; bases with no gene match: 10. The CDR3 is 14 amino acids. CDR3 coding DNA: TGTGCCAGCGTCTTTACAGGGGCTGGCGGGGAGCTGTTTTTT. As protein: CASVFTGAGGELFF.

The CDR3 DNA is TGTGCCAGCAGCCCCCAGGGAACGTTCTCTGGAAACACCATATATTTT. It is translated as CASSPQGTFSGNTIYF. The genes are TRBV27 and TRBJ1-3; possible D gene TRBD1, 5 bases. V was trimmed by 6 bases and J by 0 bases, leaving 15 bases between them. CDR3 size: 16 residues. Germline V lookup: CDR1 MNHEY, CDR2 SMNVEV (reference sequence).